The entry below gives a single T cell receptor (beta chain) sequence along with its context. Its antigen remains unidentified. Trimming took off 4 bases at V and 9 bases at J, with 10 bases between the two ends. CDR3 size: 12 residues. Individual cDNA molecules received unique molecular identifiers. TCRdb used MiXCR to reprocess the 5' RACE reads, holding one entry per CDR3 protein. This table holds about 76,000 distinct CDR3 sequences, roughly 16% found once. The data were obtained in a study of early T cells in non-severe SARS-CoV-2 infection. Study information: Sequencing of unsorted whole blood was done on bulk RNA, leaving chains unpaired.

Findings and caveats of the study: Private and CD4 specificities were missed by VDJdb matching, which favored anti-spike CD8 responses.

Material: whole blood. The clonotype was recovered from an adult who was a healthcare worker with PCR-confirmed SARS-CoV-2 infection or an uninfected control (not recorded which). The rearrangement joins TRBV12-3 or TRBV12-4 to TRBJ1-5; D gene unclear. The CDR3 sequence is CASSSGPLPQHF. The CDR3 region has the DNA TGTGCCAGCAGTTCCGGACCCCTGCCCCAGCATTTT.